This is a list of T cell receptor beta chains from one sample in a study of blood T cell repertoires in COVID-19. Clones were sequenced by immunoSEQ multiplex PCR, and TCRdb holds only the in-frame ones, with some missing. The sample has 200,000 to 250,000 clones; about 86% are singletons. Source material: PBMCs or T cells enriched from blood (not recorded which). All receptors come from a woman in her thirties or forties with acute COVID-19. Both conserved end residues are part of each CDR3. Each record gives: D gene, clone size, V gene, J gene, CDR3 protein, CDR3 DNA. D genes are given only for firm matches. Size is omitted from some rows. Given values are once, few, many or a class for expanded clones.

>NA|NA|TRBV6-5|TRBJ1-2
CASSEFGYGYTF
TGTGCCAGTTCGGAGTTTGGCTATGGCTACACCTTC
>TRBD2|NA|TRBV7-8|TRBJ2-1
CASSLLGPSGGEQFF
TGTGCCAGCAGCTTACTCGGTCCCTCGGGGGGTGAGCAGTTCTTC
>NA|NA|TRBV13|TRBJ2-7
CASSLRTYEQYF
TGTGCCAGCAGCCTACGTACCTACGAGCAGTACTTC
>NA|NA|TRBV2|TRBJ2-2
CASSSTNPSTGELFF
TGTGCCAGCAGCTCGACAAACCCATCCACCGGGGAGCTGTTTTTT
>NA|NA|TRBV28|TRBJ1-1
CASSVGGRTEAFF
TGTGCCAGCAGTGTTGGGGGCCGGACTGAAGCTTTCTTT
>NA|NA|TRBV30|TRBJ2-4
CAWSKTTLAKNIQYF
TGTGCCTGGTCCAAGACAACCCTAGCCAAAAACATTCAGTACTTC
>TRBD2|NA|TRBV20-1|TRBJ2-3
CSASGLAGDRYTDTQYF
TGCAGTGCTAGTGGACTAGCGGGAGATAGGTACACAGATACGCAGTATTTT
>TRBD2|NA|TRBV5-1|TRBJ2-1
CASSLEASGRNEQFF
TGCGCCAGCAGCTTGGAGGCTAGCGGGAGGAATGAGCAGTTCTTC
>TRBD1|NA|TRBV24-1|TRBJ1-1
CATSDPSYGTDLGGEAFF
TGTGCCACCAGTGATCCCTCCTACGGGACAGATTTAGGTGGTGAAGCTTTCTTT
>TRBD1|NA|TRBV28|TRBJ1-1
CASSSRLGGGWPEAFF
TGTGCCAGCAGTTCCCGCCTAGGAGGGGGCTGGCCTGAAGCTTTCTTT
>NA|NA|TRBV18|TRBJ1-1
CASSLGGAVNTEAFF
TGTGCCAGCTCACTCGGAGGAGCGGTGAACACTGAAGCTTTCTTT
>TRBD2|NA|TRBV7-3|TRBJ2-1
CASSPAAGGYNEQFF
TGTGCCAGCAGCCCTGCAGCGGGAGGGTACAATGAGCAGTTCTTC
>NA|NA|TRBV7-2|TRBJ1-3
CASSLVHSPEAGNTIYF
TGTGCCAGCAGCTTAGTACACAGTCCGGAGGCTGGAAACACCATATATTTT
>NA|NA|TRBV28|TRBJ1-6
CASSLPDRKNSPLHF
TGTGCCAGCAGTTTACCGGACAGAAAAAATTCACCCCTCCACTTT
>NA|NA|TRBV6-4|TRBJ2-1
CASAPRESYNEQFF
TGTGCCAGCGCACCCCGGGAGTCCTACAATGAGCAGTTCTTC
>TRBD2|NA|TRBV7-6|TRBJ2-1
CASSLGLAGGPRNEQFF
TGTGCCAGCAGCTTAGGCCTAGCGGGAGGACCGAGGAATGAGCAGTTCTTC
>NA|NA|TRBV9|TRBJ1-1
CASSVVVKDPLLRGTEAFF
TGTGCCAGCAGCGTAGTCGTTAAGGACCCGCTATTACGGGGCACTGAAGCTTTCTTT
>NA|NA|TRBV28|TRBJ2-1
CASSFIGGLDNEQFF
TGTGCCAGCAGTTTTATCGGGGGGCTAGACAATGAGCAGTTCTTC
>NA|NA|TRBV5-1|TRBJ2-7
CASSLVRDSTPYEQYF
TGCGCCAGCAGCTTGGTCCGGGACTCTACACCCTACGAGCAGTACTTC
>TRBD1|NA|TRBV9|TRBJ1-1
CASSGKTGKDTEAFF
TGTGCCAGCAGCGGTAAGACAGGGAAGGACACTGAAGCTTTCTTT
>TRBD2|NA|TRBV7-3|TRBJ2-7
CASSLSSGSIYEQYF
TGTGCCAGCAGCTTATCCAGCGGGAGCATATACGAGCAGTACTTC
>NA|NA|TRBV18|TRBJ2-7
CASSPDAGRYEQYF
TGTGCCAGCTCACCAGATGCGGGAAGGTACGAGCAGTACTTC
>TRBD1|NA|TRBV27|TRBJ1-1
CASSVRGGNTEAFF
TGTGCCAGCTCGGTGAGAGGGGGCAACACTGAAGCTTTCTTT
>TRBD2|NA|TRBV28|TRBJ2-1
CASTQGSSGDNEQFF
TGTGCCAGCACTCAGGGGAGTAGCGGGGACAATGAGCAGTTCTTC
>TRBD2|NA|TRBV7-2|TRBJ2-7
CASSLTSGTPYEQYF
TGTGCCAGCAGCCTGACTAGCGGGACCCCCTACGAGCAGTACTTC
>TRBD1|NA|TRBV18|TRBJ1-4
CASSLSVGQGNEKLFF
TGTGCCAGCTCACTAAGCGTGGGACAGGGGAATGAAAAACTGTTTTTT
>TRBD2|NA|TRBV7-3|TRBJ2-7
CASSSGLAHSEQYF
TGTGCCAGCAGCTCAGGACTAGCCCATAGCGAGCAGTACTTC
>TRBD2|NA|TRBV9|TRBJ2-5
CASSGQAGRQETQYF
TGTGCCAGCAGCGGACAAGCGGGACGCCAAGAGACCCAGTACTTC
>TRBD2|once|TRBV19|TRBJ2-5
CASSIGVGAGEETQYF
TGTGCCAGTAGTATTGGGGTGGGAGCGGGAGAAGAGACCCAGTACTTC
>NA|few|TRBV12-3/TRBV12-4|TRBJ2-2
CASSFSRTGELFF
TGTGCCAGCAGTTTCAGCAGGACCGGGGAGCTGTTTTTT
>NA|NA|TRBV15|TRBJ2-7
CATSRSGVSSYEQYF
TGTGCCACCAGCCGATCAGGGGTGAGCTCCTACGAGCAGTACTTC